This entry concerns a single T cell receptor (beta chain). The Seattle patients, enrolled during active infection, were followed longitudinally. This specimen belongs to a study of blood T cell repertoires in COVID-19. Study context: Nucleic acid was either cDNA or gDNA, and it came from T cells, B-cell-depleted T cells, or PBMCs.

This CDR3 region has 14 residues. CDR1 is SGHKS and CDR2 is YYEKEE in the germline V gene (reference sequence). J was trimmed by 6 bases and V by 4 bases; bases with no gene match: 4. The authors' processing: Nucleated cell counts were estimated from reference gene primer amplification. The method was immunoSEQ multiplex PCR; TCRdb's version includes in-frame clones alone and lacks a portion of them. The V and J calls and the clone size are those of that table, but D and trimming were determined from the DNA. Among some 130,000 clones, around 89% were seen once, and the ten largest hold about 4.5%. This sequence originates from a man between 60 and 75 years old with COVID-19, enrolled during active disease. The gene calls are TRBV5-5 and TRBJ1-4; 9 positions agree with TRBD1. The sequencing sample was made of peripheral blood. The CDR3 nucleotides read TGTGCCAGCAGCAGGGACAGGGACGATGAAAAACTGTTTTTT. Its translation: CASSRDRDDEKLFF.